The present T cell receptor (beta chain) was sequenced within a study of post-analysis software for immune sequencing data. Study in general: The patients showed relapsing-remitting, secondary progressive and progressive-relapsing multiple sclerosis courses. Study-level results: The study found TRBV5-6, TRBV5-1 and TRBV20-1 among 5 or 6 TRBV segments more frequent in patients than controls. Multiple sclerosis patients had significantly lower normalized Chao1 diversity than controls. Batch-matched samples strongly co-clustered by F measure.

Unique molecular identifiers had been added to the TCR beta cDNA libraries. TCRdb re-called the PCR reads through MiXCR, storing one row per CDR3 protein. In the table there are hundreds of thousands of distinct CDR3 sequences, 25% to 30% of which are singletons. This clonotype was recorded a few times. The antigen is unknown. V was trimmed by 5 bases and J by 5 bases, leaving 18 bases between them. CDR3 length: 15 amino acids. Germline-derived CDR1 and CDR2 are SGHTA and FQGNSA. The TCR originated in a girl aged 5-17 years with multiple sclerosis. The specimen sequenced was blood. This chain uses TRBV7-2 with TRBJ2-5; D unresolved. For the CDR3, the DNA is TGTGCCAGCAGCGCGGACGGAAGGGTCCAGGAGACCCAGTACTTC. It codes for CASSADGRVQETQYF.